Presented here are 23 T cell receptor beta chains from one specimen sequenced in a study of blood T cell repertoires in COVID-19. Libraries were prepared by immunoSEQ multiplex PCR; TCRdb keeps only in-frame clonotypes and omits some of them. The profile shows 300,000 to 400,000 clones, approximately 90% of them singletons. Material: peripheral blood. These receptors all stem from a man between 25 and 39 years old with COVID-19, enrolled during active disease.

This rearrangement joins TRBV29-1 to TRBJ2-6, with D unresolved. The CDR3 runs 15 residues. CDR1 is SQVTM and CDR2 is ANQGSEA in the germline V gene. V lost 2 bases and J lost 1, with 9 bases in between. The CDR3 region has the DNA TGCAGCGTTGAAATGGTGCAGTCTGGGGCCAACGTCCTGACTTTC. It codes for CSVEMVQSGANVLTF.

This chain uses TRBV6-6 with TRBJ2-7; the match to TRBD2 covers 13 bases. Trimming took 5 bases from V and 5 from J; bases not matched to a gene: 15. The CDR3 is made up of 18 amino acids. Looked up from germline, CDR1 is MNHNY and CDR2 is SVGAGI (reference sequence). In DNA form, the CDR3 reads TGTGCCAGCAGTCAGCACCTAAGACTAGCGGGAGGCGCCCACGAGCAGTACTTC. Protein product: CASSQHLRLAGGAHEQYF.

This clone has only a few counts. The chain combines TRBV7-9 with TRBJ1-6, with D possibly matching TRBD1 (5 bases). V lost 6 bases and J 9 bases, leaving 15 bases between the germline ends. The CDR3 is 14 residues long. CDR1 and CDR2 from the germline V gene are SEHNR and FQNEAQ (reference sequence). CDR3 nucleotides: TGTGCCAGCAGTTATCAGGGTAGTGGTTCACCCCTCCACTTT. Translating gives CASSYQGSGSPLHF. Drawing the rest from reference TRBV7-9 and TRBJ1-6, the complete variable domain is DTGVSQNPRHKITKRGQNVTFRCDPISEHNRLYWYRQTLGQGPEFLTYFQNEAQLEKSRLLSDRFSAERPKGSFSTLEIQRTEQGDSAMYLCASSYQGSGSPLHFGNGTRLTVT.

This chain uses TRBV2 with TRBJ2-2; the D gene is possibly TRBD1 (6 bases). CDR1 is SNHLY and CDR2 is FYNNEI in the germline V gene. The CDR3 covers 14 residues. Trimming stripped 6 bases from V and 5 bases from J, with 13 bases between. Here the CDR3 reads CASSRQVVTGELFF. The DNA of the CDR3 is TGTGCCAGCAGCAGACAGGTTGTTACCGGGGAGCTGTTTTTT.

The V call is TRBV7-9, the J call TRBJ2-6; D perhaps matches TRBD2 (5 bases). This CDR3 is 19 amino acids long. The V end was cut by 5 bases, the J end by 0 bases, with 20 bases between. From germline, CDR1 is SEHNR and CDR2 FQNEAQ (reference sequence). In DNA form, the CDR3 reads TGTGCCAGCAGCACCCGACTCGGGGTAGTTTTCTCTGGGGCCAACGTCCTGACTTTC. Translating it yields CASSTRLGVVFSGANVLTF. Full variable domain (rest looked up from reference TRBV7-9 and TRBJ2-6): DTGVSQNPRHKITKRGQNVTFRCDPISEHNRLYWYRQTLGQGPEFLTYFQNEAQLEKSRLLSDRFSAERPKGSFSTLEIQRTEQGDSAMYLCASSTRLGVVFSGANVLTFGAGSRLTVL.

This chain uses TRBV24-1 with TRBJ2-1; the match to TRBD1 covers 9 bases. The length of the CDR3 is 16 residues. V gave up 4 bases and J gave up 7 bases; unmatched junction bases: 10. Per germline, CDR1 KGHDR and CDR2 SFDVKD. CDR3 region: CATSDSGTGRGNEQFF. The DNA for the CDR3 is TGTGCCACCAGTGACTCCGGGACAGGGAGGGGGAATGAGCAGTTCTTC.

The chain employs TRBV6-2 or TRBV6-3 and TRBJ2-7, with D perhaps matching TRBD1 (7 bases). This CDR3 is built from 17 residues. V shed 2 bases and J shed 1 base, with 18 bases lying between them. Germline V gene lookup returns CDR1 MNHEY and CDR2 SVGEGT. The CDR3 DNA is TGTGCCAGCAGTTACCAGACAGGGTGGCGGGATTCCTACGAGCAGTACTTC. Its translation: CASSYQTGWRDSYEQYF.

The chain employs TRBV6-6 and TRBJ1-5, with D possibly being TRBD1 (6 bases). V was cut by 6 bases and J by 2 bases, with 14 bases left in between. Looked up from germline, CDR1 is MNHNY and CDR2 is SVGAGI (reference sequence). This CDR3 region has 15 residues. The CDR3 sequence: CASSLTGYGNQPQHF. The CDR3 bases are TGTGCCAGCAGCCTTACAGGGTACGGCAATCAGCCCCAGCATTTT.

Regarding this clone: This sample also contains other DNA sequences that code for the same CDR3. V usage is TRBV28 and J usage is TRBJ2-7; D not resolved. CDR1 and CDR2 (germline): MDHEN, SYDVKM. The length of the CDR3 is 11 residues. V lost 4 bases to trimming and J lost 3 bases, with 4 bases between them. CDR3 loop: CASSSHYEQYF. CDR3 DNA: TGTGCCAGCAGTTCACACTACGAGCAGTACTTC.

The V and J genes are TRBV9 and TRBJ1-1, with a possible D match to TRBD1 (5 bases). Germline V gives CDR1 SGDLS, CDR2 YYNGEE. The CDR3 is 16 residues long. Between the trimmed V and J ends, which lost 0 bases and 0 bases, there was a span of 12 bases. The CDR3 region has the DNA TGTGCCAGCAGCGTAGGGTGGGGCGGGATGAACACTGAAGCTTTCTTT. Its protein is CASSVGWGGMNTEAFF.

The chain recombines TRBV30 with TRBJ2-1; D might be TRBD2 (6 bases). The CDR3 runs 13 residues. V was cut by 0 bases and J by 11 bases, with 14 bases left in between. Germline lookup yields CDR1 GTSNPN and CDR2 SVGIG (reference sequence). The CDR3 is CAWSVKAGIQQFF. CDR3 nucleotide sequence: TGTGCCTGGAGTGTAAAAGCGGGCATTCAGCAGTTCTTC. Together with reference TRBV30 and TRBJ2-1, the CDR3 gives the full variable domain: SQTIHQWPATLVQPVGSPLSLECTVEGTSNPNLYWYRQAAGRGLQLLFYSVGIGQISSEVPQNLSASRPQDRQFILSSKKLLLSDSGFYLCAWSVKAGIQQFFGPGTRLTVL.

This sequence joins TRBV10-3 and TRBJ1-1; D is uncertain. Trimming took off 2 bases at V and 8 bases at J, with 9 bases between the two ends. Germline-derived CDR1 and CDR2 are ENHRY and SYGVKD. CDR3 size: 12 residues. This CDR3 reads CAISEAGGEAFF. CDR3 nucleotide sequence: TGTGCCATCAGTGAGGCGGGAGGAGAAGCTTTCTTT.

The J gene is TRBJ1-1, the V gene TRBV7-2; TRBD1 might be the D (5 bases). V was cut by 3 bases and J by 2 bases, with 10 bases left in between. This CDR3 spans 14 amino acids. Looked up from germline, CDR1 is SGHTA and CDR2 is FQGNSA. The CDR3 loop reads CASSLGQSNTEAFF. CDR3 DNA sequence: TGTGCCAGCAGCTTGGGGCAGAGCAACACTGAAGCTTTCTTT.

V and J are TRBV19 and TRBJ1-6; D might be TRBD1 (6 bases). The CDR3 is 14 amino acids. V was pared by 5 bases and J by 7 bases, with 12 bases between. Germline assignment: CDR1 LNHDA and CDR2 SQIVND (reference sequence). CDR3 nucleotides: TGTGCCAGTAGTGCGGGGGGCTCGAATTCACCCCTCCACTTT. Protein: CASSAGGSNSPLHF.

The rearrangement links TRBV15 to TRBJ1-1; D uncertain. The V and J ends lost 0 bases and 5 bases respectively, with 13 bases between them. There are 15 residues in the CDR3. Germline CDR1 is LNHNV and CDR2 is YYDKDF (reference sequence). CDR3 DNA sequence: TGTGCCACCAGCAGAGATGTTGGCGGGGTGACTGAAGCTTTCTTT. Protein sequence: CATSRDVGGVTEAFF.

This clone was seen a handful of times. The chain employs TRBV28 and TRBJ2-7, with TRBD2 matching 7 bases. The CDR3 runs 11 residues. In germline, CDR1 is MDHEN, CDR2 SYDVKM. Germline trimming cut 9 bases from V and 5 bases from J; bases unmatched to any gene: 4. The CDR3 protein is CASIGRDEQYF. The CDR3 DNA reads TGTGCCAGTATTGGGAGGGACGAGCAGTACTTC.

The chain links TRBV15 to TRBJ2-7; D gene uncertain. The V gene's germline CDR1 is LNHNV and CDR2 YYDKDF (reference sequence). The CDR3 has 15 amino acids. Trimming left V 0 bases short and J 0 bases short, with 9 bases between. In nucleotides, the CDR3 is TGTGCCACCAGCAGAGAACAGTCTCCCTCCTACGAGCAGTACTTC. This encodes CATSREQSPSYEQYF.

The V gene is TRBV7-6, the J gene TRBJ2-1, with D possibly TRBD2 on 6 matching bases. Germline V CDR1 and CDR2: SGHVS, FNYEAQ. V gave up 1 base and J gave up 4 bases, with 14 bases separating them. This CDR3 spans 16 amino acids. CDR3 protein: CASSLGPSEVYNEQFF. The DNA for the CDR3 is TGTGCCAGCAGCTTAGGTCCTAGCGAGGTGTACAATGAGCAGTTCTTC.

The chain combines TRBV7-2 with TRBJ2-7, with 10 bases fitting TRBD1. This CDR3 region has 15 residues. Germline values: CDR1 SGHTA, CDR2 FQGNSA. V was pared by 5 bases and J by 2 bases, with 6 bases of the junction left unmatched. The CDR3 sequence: CASSLGGTGAYEQYF. CDR3 bases: TGTGCCAGCAGCCTAGGGGGGACAGGGGCCTACGAGCAGTACTTC.

The chain employs TRBV18 and TRBJ2-1; 8 nucleotides align to TRBD1. Germline V gene data show CDR1 as KGHSH and CDR2 as LQKENI. J lost 0 bases, V lost 0 bases, and 4 bases had no gene match. The CDR3 is 17 residues long. This CDR3 reads CASSPPGTGGSYNEQFF. As DNA, the CDR3 is TGTGCCAGCTCACCACCCGGGACAGGCGGCTCCTACAATGAGCAGTTCTTC.

This rearrangement joins TRBV5-1 to TRBJ2-7; 9 bases are a match to TRBD2. The CDR3 spans 14 residues. V gave up 6 bases and J gave up 7 bases; unmatched junction bases: 11. Germline V gene sequence: CDR1 SGHRS, CDR2 YFSETQ. The CDR3 nucleotides are TGCGCCAGCACCCCGTACCAGAGCGGGGGGGAGCAGTACTTC. Translated: CASTPYQSGGEQYF.

This clone has only one observation. The rearrangement uses TRBV10-3 and TRBJ2-6, with D perhaps matching TRBD1 (5 bases). Looked up from germline, CDR1 is ENHRY and CDR2 is SYGVKD. The germline V and J ends were trimmed by 6 bases and 3 bases, with 18 bases remaining between them. The length of the CDR3 is 17 residues. CDR3 nucleotides: TGTGCCATCAGCCCTACAGGTATCGGCCTTGGGGCCAACGTCCTGACTTTC. It specifies CAISPTGIGLGANVLTF.

The chain employs TRBV10-3 and TRBJ2-5; 14 nucleotides line up with TRBD2. J lost 5 bases, V lost 6 bases, and 8 bases had no gene match. This CDR3 region has 16 residues. The germline gives CDR1 ENHRY, CDR2 SYGVKD. The CDR3 DNA sequence: TGTGCCATCAGCTCGACTAGCGGGGGGGCCATTGAGACCCAGTACTTC. It specifies CAISSTSGGAIETQYF.